This record looks at one T cell receptor (beta chain) sequence and its context. The antigen is unknown. After removal of 1 base from V and 2 bases from J, the junction contained 5 bases not matched to a gene. Germline V gene sequence: CDR1 GTSNPN, CDR2 SVGIG (reference sequence). The CDR3 has 17 residues. The data were obtained in a study of Ad26.COV2.S vaccination and SARS-CoV-2 variants. Study results and limitations: It was reported that spike-specific CD8+ and CD4+ T cell responses were substantially broad after vaccination. Among vaccine recipients, spike-specific TCR breadth exceeded that of placebo recipients.

Profiling relied on immunoSEQ multiplex PCR, and the TCRdb table lists in-frame clones only, not all of them. The table includes 300,000 to 450,000 clones, around 83% detected once. Treatment noted: 15 to 20 received Ad26.COV2.S at low or high dose, single or two shots; 5 received placebo; per-sample allocation not given. Material that was analyzed had been drawn on day 63 after the first vaccine or placebo injection. Boston supplied an adult donor aged 18-55 years. The sample consisted of peripheral blood, taken in a trial of Ad26.COV2.S vaccine versus placebo. The clonotype was recovered from a person aged 18-65 years who received the Ad26.COV2.S COVID-19 vaccine or a placebo. This chain connects TRBV30 to TRBJ2-2; 12 positions match TRBD2. CDR3 sequence reads: CAWSGTSGAKNTGELFF. CDR3 nucleotide sequence: TGTGCCTGGAGTGGGACTAGCGGGGCCAAAAACACCGGGGAGCTGTTTTTT.